Below are 27 T cell receptor beta chains sequenced from a single sample in a study of tumor and adjacent non-tumor tissue in lung cancer. The template was RNA from unsorted bulk tissue. TCRbeta libraries were built with three rounds of nested PCR, modified from ARM-PCR. TCRdb redid the calling of the multiplex PCR reads with MiXCR, one entry per CDR3 protein. The sample lists 200,000 to 250,000 distinct CDR3 sequences, 71% occurring once. Sequenced material: lung tumor tissue. The receptors come from a man in his 60s with non-small cell lung cancer.

This chain connects TRBV28 to TRBJ2-7, with 12 bases fitting TRBD2. V lost 5 bases to trimming and J lost 3 bases; unmatched junction nucleotides: 17. Germline-derived CDR1 and CDR2 are MDHEN and SYDVKM. The CDR3 totals 19 residues. The chain's CDR3 is CASSPIRASGGAGGYEQYF. Written as DNA, the CDR3 is TGTGCCAGCAGTCCCATTCGGGCTAGCGGGGGGGCAGGGGGCTACGAGCAGTACTTC.

The chain joins TRBV18 to TRBJ1-4, with D possibly being TRBD1 (6 bases). This CDR3 contains 15 residues. Germline lookup yields CDR1 KGHSH and CDR2 LQKENI. Trimming took off 1 base at V and 2 bases at J, with 8 bases between the two ends. The CDR3 is CASSPLGATNEKLFF. In DNA form, the CDR3 reads TGTGCCAGCTCACCACTGGGGGCGACTAATGAAAAACTGTTTTTT.

There are many counts of this clonotype. The chain recombines TRBV20-1 with TRBJ2-5, with 8 bases fitting TRBD2. Germline CDR1 and CDR2: DFQATT and SNEGSKA (reference sequence). V was clipped by 7 bases and J by 2 bases; unmatched bases: 9. The CDR3 is 14 residues long. The CDR3 DNA follows: TGCAGTGTACAGCTAGCGGGCCTTCAAGAGACCCAGTACTTC. Translating it yields CSVQLAGLQETQYF.

Remarks on this clonotype: With a much larger clone just one base away, this may be a read error. J is TRBJ2-5 and V is TRBV20-1; 7 bases are shared with TRBD1. Germline V gives CDR1 DFQATT, CDR2 SNEGSKA (reference sequence). There are 14 residues in the CDR3. J was trimmed by 8 bases and V by 1 base; bases with no gene match: 10. CDR3 amino acids: CSARVSGQMNTQYF. DNA for the CDR3: TGCAGTGCTAGAGTTTCGGGACAGATGAACACCCAGTACTTC.

The chain combines TRBV6-2 or TRBV6-3 with TRBJ2-3, with TRBD2 matching over 12 bases. Germline CDR1 and CDR2: MNHEY and SVGEGT. V trimming: 5 bases; J trimming: 11 bases; junction bases outside the gene matches: 2. This CDR3 has 12 amino acids. The CDR3 bases are TGTGCCAGCAGTCAGGGACTAGCGGGGCAGTATTTT. This codes for CASSQGLAGQYF.

The chain uses TRBV10-2 and TRBJ2-1; TRBD2 might be the D (5 bases). Trimming removed 0 bases at V and 1 base at J, with 10 bases between. Germline-derived CDR1 and CDR2 are WSHSY and SAAADI. CDR3 length: 16 amino acids. The CDR3 reads CASSESERPSYNEQFF. The CDR3 DNA is TGCGCCAGCAGTGAGTCGGAGCGGCCTTCCTACAATGAGCAGTTCTTC.

As regards this clonotype: One end of the junction fails to match germline, which may point to a read error. This sequence joins TRBV20-1 and TRBJ1-3, with D hard to call. Germline V gene lookup returns CDR1 DFQATT and CDR2 SNEGSKA (reference sequence). This CDR3 is built from 14 residues. The CDR3 protein is CSASSPMAGNTKYF. The CDR3 bases are TGCAGTGCTAGCAGCCCCATGGCTGGAAACACCAAATATTTT.

This chain links TRBV20-1 with TRBJ2-3; possible D gene TRBD2, 6 bases. The germline V and J ends were trimmed by 6 bases and 6 bases, with 13 bases remaining between them. Germline V gives CDR1 DFQATT, CDR2 SNEGSKA (reference sequence). The length of the CDR3 is 12 residues. The chain's CDR3 is CSAGRRGDTQYF. For the CDR3, the DNA is TGCAGTGCCGGCCGTCGGGGGGATACGCAGTATTTT.

V and J are TRBV6-1 and TRBJ1-6, with D tentatively TRBD1 (5 bases). Germline values: CDR1 MNHNS, CDR2 SASEGT. V lost 2 bases to trimming and J lost 5 bases, with 19 bases between them. CDR3 length: 18 amino acids. CDR3 residues: CASSESMGRSQNNSPLHF. The CDR3 DNA reads TGTGCCAGCAGTGAATCGATGGGGCGGTCACAGAATAATTCACCCCTCCACTTT.

The chain carries TRBV24-1 and TRBJ2-3; a possible D gene is TRBD1 (6 bases). CDR1 and CDR2 from the germline V gene are KGHDR and SFDVKD. Trimming cost V 9 bases and J 6 bases, with 12 bases left between them. The CDR3 has 12 amino acids. This CDR3 is CATQGMGDTQYF. As DNA, the CDR3 is TGTGCCACCCAGGGGATGGGGGATACGCAGTATTTT.

Concerning this clonotype: The junction departs from germline at one end; a sequencing error may be responsible. The chain couples TRBV7-8 to TRBJ1-5, with no clear D. Looked up from germline, CDR1 is SGHVS and CDR2 is FQNEAQ. The CDR3 runs 12 residues. Here the CDR3 reads CAISMDDQPQRF. The CDR3 DNA reads TGTGCCATCAGCATGGACGATCAGCCCCAGCGTTTT.

The V gene is TRBV20-1, the J gene TRBJ2-7; possible D gene TRBD1, 5 bases. This CDR3 has 13 residues. Germline lookup yields CDR1 DFQATT and CDR2 SNEGSKA (reference sequence). The V end was cut by 5 bases, the J end by 3 bases, with 14 bases between. CDR3 protein: CSAQQGIGYEQYF. DNA of the CDR3: TGCAGTGCTCAGCAGGGAATTGGCTACGAGCAGTACTTC.

On this clonotype: One end of the junction is discordant with germline, which a read error may explain. J is TRBJ2-6 and V is TRBV11-2; TRBD1 matches 7 bases. CDR1 SGHAT and CDR2 FQNNGV come from the germline V gene. This CDR3 comprises 16 residues. CDR3 region: CANSFGTVSGTNVLTF. Here the CDR3 DNA reads TGTGCCAACAGCTTTGGGACAGTCTCTGGGACCAACGTCCTGACTTTC.

This clonotype was picked up a small number of times. This may arise from a read error, as a much more abundant clone is one base away. The chain links TRBV12-3 or TRBV12-4 to TRBJ2-4, with D possibly matching TRBD2 (6 bases). This CDR3 contains 14 residues. The CDR3 sequence: CTSSLGLAKNIQYF. CDR3 DNA sequence: TGTACCAGCAGCTTGGGACTAGCCAAAAACATTCAGTACTTC.

About this clonotype itself: Because the CDR3 is missing its conserved closing phenylalanine or tryptophan, this is likely a read error. The rearrangement links TRBV11-1 to TRBJ2-5; TRBD2 might be the D (6 bases). This CDR3 spans 13 amino acids. CDR1 and CDR2 from the germline V gene are SGHAT and FQDESV (reference sequence). The DNA for the CDR3 is TGTGCCAACAGCTTAGCGAGCGGGGAGACCCAGTACCTC. Residues: CANSLASGETQYL.

Concerning this clonotype itself: A read error may produce the germline difference seen at one junction end. The CDR3 nucleotides read TGTGCCAGCAGTGAACGGGTTTTTGAAGGGCGCTATGGCTACGTCTTC. Amino acid sequence: CASSERVFEGRYGYVF. The V gene is TRBV6-1, the J gene TRBJ1-2; D is undetermined. The CDR3 runs 16 residues. Germline V gene lookup returns CDR1 MNHNS and CDR2 SASEGT.

V gene TRBV14 combines with J gene TRBJ2-1; no clear D gene. Germline V gene lookup returns CDR1 SGHDN and CDR2 FVKESK. The CDR3 sequence is 13 residues long. Deletions cut 5 bases from V and 10 bases from J, with 15 bases between. CDR3 bases: TGTGCCAGCAGCAAAAACATTGGTAACGAGCAGTTCTTC. Its translation is CASSKNIGNEQFF.

In regard to this clonotype: At one end, the junction sequence differs from germline, possibly due to a read error. The J gene is TRBJ2-3, the V gene TRBV11-3; 9 nucleotides match TRBD2. Germline V CDR1 and CDR2: SGHNT, YENEEA. CDR3 length: 13 amino acids. The CDR3 nucleotides read TGTGCCAGCAGATTAGCGGGGGCGTATACGCAGTATTTT. Translated, it gives CASRLAGAYTQYF.

A note on this clonotype: A single base separates this from a much larger clone, so it may be a read error. V usage is TRBV7-8 and J usage is TRBJ2-5, with D unclear. Germline CDR1 reads SGHVS; CDR2 reads FQNEAQ. The CDR3 extends over 15 amino acids. The CDR3 protein is CVSSLGPRYQETQYF. The CDR3 DNA reads as TGTGTCAGCAGCTTAGGACCTAGGTACCAAGAGACCCAGTACTTC.

Details on this clonotype: A much larger clone differs from this one at a single base, so this may be a read error. This chain joins TRBV11-2 and TRBJ1-1; D is undetermined. The CDR3 totals 14 residues. Germline V CDR1 and CDR2: SGHAT, FQNNGV. CDR3 DNA: TGTGTCAGCAGCTTAGACCCGCTCGGCGCTGAAGCTTTCTTT. This translates into CVSSLDPLGAEAFF.

This chain joins TRBV6-2 or TRBV6-3 and TRBJ1-5, with D maybe TRBD1 (6 bases). Germline V gene data show CDR1 as MNHEY and CDR2 as SVGEGT. The CDR3 has 15 residues. V was trimmed by 10 bases and J by 2 bases, leaving 18 bases between them. The CDR3 sequence is CANRLTGSGNQPQHF. The CDR3, as DNA: TGTGCCAACAGGCTTACAGGGTCCGGCAATCAGCCCCAGCATTTT.

To note about this clonotype: This may be a read error: a much more frequent sequence differs by one nucleotide. The V gene is TRBV20-1, the J gene TRBJ1-4; D is ambiguous. The V gene's germline CDR1 is DFQATT and CDR2 SNEGSKA (reference sequence). The CDR3 runs to 14 residues. The CDR3, as DNA: TGCAGTGCTGGAATGCATGCAACTGATGAAAAACTGTTTTTT. This codes for CSAGMHATDEKLFF.

The CDR3 DNA reads TGTGCCAGCAGCTTATCCCCCACAGGGAAAAAAGCACATCAGCCCCAGCATTTT. This sequence encodes CASSLSPTGKKAHQPQHF. The chain recombines TRBV13 with TRBJ1-5; D possibly corresponds to TRBD1 (6 bases). Trimming took off 2 bases at V and 5 bases at J, with 22 bases between the two ends. Per the germline V gene, CDR1 is PRHDT and CDR2 is FYEKMQ (reference sequence). This CDR3 has 18 residues.

Comment on this clonotype: Possible read error: a much larger clone is one base away. V usage is TRBV7-2 and J usage is TRBJ2-7; 7 nucleotides match TRBD1. This CDR3 region has 12 residues. V was pared by 6 bases and J by 6 bases, with 5 bases of the junction left unmatched. Germline V gives CDR1 SGHTA, CDR2 FQGNSA. The CDR3 reads CASRSTGVEQYF. For the CDR3, the DNA is TGTGCCAGCAGATCAACAGGGGTCGAGCAGTACTTC.

Points on this clonotype: A much bigger clone sits one base away, suggesting this may be a read error. The chain has TRBV5-5 and TRBJ1-1; D is perhaps TRBD1 (5 bases). V was cut by 6 bases and J by 4 bases, with 16 bases left in between. This CDR3 spans 14 amino acids. The germline V gene encodes CDR1 SGHKS and CDR2 YYEKEE (reference sequence). The CDR3 DNA reads TGTGCCAGCACCTTTAGTCAGGGCCTCACTGAAGCTTTCTTT. It codes for CASTFSQGLTEAFF.

The chain joins TRBV12-3 or TRBV12-4 to TRBJ1-5, with D uncertain. The ends were cut back, 2 bases at V and 3 bases at J, with 11 bases in the middle. This CDR3 has 15 residues. CDR3: CASSLKRGLNQPQHF. The CDR3 coding sequence is TGTGCCAGCAGTTTAAAACGCGGCCTCAATCAGCCCCAGCATTTT.

As DNA, the CDR3 is TGTGCCAGCACCACTGGTGGCGGGAGGTCCTACGAGCAGTACTTC. Protein sequence: CASTTGGGRSYEQYF. V usage is TRBV5-6 and J usage is TRBJ2-7; TRBD2 aligns across 8 bases. Germline CDR1 is SGHDT and CDR2 is YYEEEE. The CDR3 has 15 residues. V was clipped by 6 bases and J by 1 base; unmatched bases: 9.